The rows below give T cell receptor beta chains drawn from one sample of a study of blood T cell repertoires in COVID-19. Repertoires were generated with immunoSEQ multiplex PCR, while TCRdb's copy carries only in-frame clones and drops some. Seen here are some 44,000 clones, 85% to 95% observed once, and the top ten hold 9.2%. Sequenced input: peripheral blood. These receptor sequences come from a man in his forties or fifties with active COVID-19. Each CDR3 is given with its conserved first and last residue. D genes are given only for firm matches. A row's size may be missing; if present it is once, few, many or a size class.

CDR3nt: TGTGCCAGCAGCCAAAGGGCGACAGGGAGCTCCTATAATTCACCCCTCCACTTT; CDR3aa: CASSQRATGSSYNSPLHF; abundance: NA; j_gene: TRBJ1-6; d_gene: TRBD1; v_gene: TRBV3-1/TRBV3-2
CDR3nt: TGTGCCAGCAGATACCGGGGACAGGGGTTCTTC; CDR3aa: CASRYRGQGFF; abundance: once; j_gene: TRBJ2-1; d_gene: TRBD1; v_gene: TRBV6-5
CDR3nt: TGTGCCAGCAGCTATAGCGGAGCCAATAACGGGGAGCTGTTTTTT; CDR3aa: CASSYSGANNGELFF; abundance: NA; j_gene: TRBJ2-2; d_gene: NA; v_gene: TRBV3-1/TRBV3-2
CDR3nt: TGCAGTGCTAGTGCGGGGGGCGGTTCACCCCTCCACTTT; CDR3aa: CSASAGGGSPLHF; abundance: NA; j_gene: TRBJ1-6; d_gene: NA; v_gene: TRBV20-1
CDR3nt: TGTGCCAGCAGCTTAGTCGGAGAGACCCAGTACTTC; CDR3aa: CASSLVGETQYF; abundance: NA; j_gene: TRBJ2-5; d_gene: NA; v_gene: TRBV7-9
CDR3nt: TGTGCCATCAGTGTGGACAGGGGGGGCAACAATGAGCAGTTCTTC; CDR3aa: CAISVDRGGNNEQFF; abundance: NA; j_gene: TRBJ2-1; d_gene: TRBD1; v_gene: TRBV10-3
CDR3nt: TGTGCCAGCAGCCAGGGTAATGGGGTTGAAAAACTGTTTTTT; CDR3aa: CASSQGNGVEKLFF; abundance: NA; j_gene: TRBJ1-4; d_gene: NA; v_gene: TRBV11-2
CDR3nt: TGTGCCAGCAGTTTATCCAGGAACAATCAGCCCCAGCATTTT; CDR3aa: CASSLSRNNQPQHF; abundance: NA; j_gene: TRBJ1-5; d_gene: NA; v_gene: TRBV27
CDR3nt: TGCAGCGTTGAAAGGGGGCGGGGAACCGGGGAGCTGTTTTTT; CDR3aa: CSVERGRGTGELFF; abundance: NA; j_gene: TRBJ2-2; d_gene: NA; v_gene: TRBV29-1
CDR3nt: TGTGCCAGCAGTGCCTACCCCGGGTGGGGGGGGGACAATCAGCCCCAGCATTTT; CDR3aa: CASSAYPGWGGDNQPQHF; abundance: NA; j_gene: TRBJ1-5; d_gene: NA; v_gene: TRBV6-1
CDR3nt: TGTGCCAGTAGTGCGGGAGGCCAGTGGTACGAGCAGTACTTC; CDR3aa: CASSAGGQWYEQYF; abundance: NA; j_gene: TRBJ2-7; d_gene: TRBD2; v_gene: TRBV19
CDR3nt: TGTGCCACCAGTGATGGGCGGGGACAGGGGGCAGGAAAACTGTTTTTT; CDR3aa: CATSDGRGQGAGKLFF; abundance: NA; j_gene: TRBJ1-4; d_gene: TRBD1; v_gene: TRBV24-1
CDR3nt: TGCAGCGTTGAAGTCGGACAGGGGACTAATGAAAAACTGTTTTTT; CDR3aa: CSVEVGQGTNEKLFF; abundance: NA; j_gene: TRBJ1-4; d_gene: TRBD1; v_gene: TRBV29-1
CDR3nt: TGTGCCAGCAGCTCCGGGACTCCTACCTACGAGCAGTACTTC; CDR3aa: CASSSGTPTYEQYF; abundance: NA; j_gene: TRBJ2-7; d_gene: NA; v_gene: TRBV7-2
CDR3nt: TGCGCCAGCAGCTTAGGCAGGGGGGATACTGAAGCTTTCTTT; CDR3aa: CASSLGRGDTEAFF; abundance: NA; j_gene: TRBJ1-1; d_gene: TRBD1; v_gene: TRBV5-1
CDR3nt: TGTGCCAGCAGCTTTTCGGACAGGGCTGCGAACGTCCTGACTTTC; CDR3aa: CASSFSDRAANVLTF; abundance: NA; j_gene: TRBJ2-6; d_gene: TRBD1; v_gene: TRBV7-9
CDR3nt: TGCGCCAGCAGCTTGGCGGCTAGTTCCCCATCGGATGAGCAGTTCTTC; CDR3aa: CASSLAASSPSDEQFF; abundance: NA; j_gene: TRBJ2-1; d_gene: NA; v_gene: TRBV5-1
CDR3nt: TGTGCCAGCAGGGGGACAGAGAACACTGAAGCTTTCTTT; CDR3aa: CASRGTENTEAFF; abundance: NA; j_gene: TRBJ1-1; d_gene: TRBD1; v_gene: TRBV6-5
CDR3nt: TGTGCCGGGGGCTCCGGGACAGGGGTGACCGGGGAGCTGTTTTTT; CDR3aa: CAGGSGTGVTGELFF; abundance: NA; j_gene: TRBJ2-2; d_gene: TRBD1; v_gene: TRBV30
CDR3nt: TGTGCCAGCAGGGACAGTGGATTAGCTTATGGCTACACCTTC; CDR3aa: CASRDSGLAYGYTF; abundance: once; j_gene: TRBJ1-2; d_gene: NA; v_gene: TRBV28
CDR3nt: TGTGCCAGCAGTTTAGGGTCCCGGAGGACTAATGAAAAACTGTTTTTT; CDR3aa: CASSLGSRRTNEKLFF; abundance: NA; j_gene: TRBJ1-4; d_gene: NA; v_gene: TRBV28